The rows below give T cell receptor beta chains drawn from one sample of a study of shared clonotypes between healthy human individuals. Libraries were prepared by immunoSEQ multiplex PCR; TCRdb keeps only in-frame clonotypes and omits some of them. This table holds about 820,000 clones, roughly 92% found once. Sequenced input: naive CD8+ T cells sorted from blood. The receptors stem from a man under 40 in good health. Each CDR3 is given with its conserved first and last residue. The D gene is left open where the match is weak. Rows give clone size only sometimes, using once, few, many, or a class for an expanded clone.

-,TRBJ2-2,-,TRBV7-9,CASSTDLATLGTGELFF,TGTGCCAGCAGCACGGACTTAGCGACCCTAGGGACCGGGGAGCTGTTTTTT
-,TRBJ2-3,-,TRBV6-1,CASSEVNPFDTQYF,TGTGCCAGCAGTGAGGTTAATCCCTTCGATACGCAGTATTTT
-,TRBJ1-1,-,TRBV25-1,CASSEVGPGADTEAFF,TGTGCCAGCAGTGAAGTTGGACCCGGGGCCGACACTGAAGCTTTCTTT
-,TRBJ2-1,-,TRBV4-1,CASSQETSYNEQFF,TGCGCCAGCAGCCAAGAGACTAGCTACAATGAGCAGTTCTTC
few,TRBJ2-7,-,TRBV10-1,CASSEYPHYEQYF,TGCGCCAGCAGTGAGTACCCTCACTACGAGCAGTACTTC
-,TRBJ2-7,-,TRBV15,CATSRDHLYEQYF,TGTGCCACCAGCAGAGATCACCTCTACGAGCAGTACTTC
once,TRBJ2-1,TRBD2,TRBV5-4,CASSLAAGGRNNEQFF,TGTGCCAGCAGCTTGGCGGCGGGAGGACGAAACAATGAGCAGTTCTTC
-,TRBJ2-2,-,TRBV28,CASSSPPRIGFTGELFF,TGTGCCAGCAGCTCGCCCCCCCGGATAGGGTTCACCGGGGAGCTGTTTTTT
-,TRBJ2-7,-,TRBV2,CASSTGHSSSYEQYF,TGTGCCAGCAGTACGGGACACTCGAGCTCCTACGAGCAGTACTTC
few,TRBJ1-2,-,TRBV9,CASSVSSRYTF,TGTGCCAGCAGCGTATCGAGTCGCTACACCTTC
-,TRBJ2-1,-,TRBV7-2,CASSPLINNEQFF,TGTGCCAGCAGCCCGTTAATTAACAATGAGCAGTTCTTC
-,TRBJ2-6,-,TRBV7-6,CASSLEDLTVGANVLTF,TGTGCCAGCAGCTTAGAGGACTTGACGGTTGGGGCCAACGTCCTGACTTTC
-,TRBJ2-1,-,TRBV29-1,CSVRLSGSSYNEQFF,TGCAGCGTTCGCCTTAGCGGTAGCTCCTACAATGAGCAGTTCTTC
-,TRBJ2-7,-,TRBV14,CASSQRGQHYEQYF,TGTGCCAGCAGCCAACGTGGACAGCACTACGAGCAGTACTTC
-,TRBJ2-1,TRBD1,TRBV19,CASSMNRGHNEQFF,TGTGCCAGTAGCATGAACAGGGGTCACAATGAGCAGTTCTTC
-,TRBJ1-5,-,TRBV27,CASSYRAPGANQPQHF,TGTGCCAGCAGTTATCGGGCCCCGGGGGCAAATCAGCCCCAGCATTTT
-,TRBJ2-2,-,TRBV29-1,CSVVTGGELFF,TGCAGCGTTGTTACTGGGGGGGAGCTGTTTTTT
-,TRBJ2-7,TRBD1,TRBV27,CASSLYGTEGHEQYF,TGTGCCAGCAGTTTATACGGGACAGAGGGGCACGAGCAGTACTTC
-,TRBJ1-5,-,TRBV6-6,CASSYSGDSNQPQHF,TGTGCCAGCAGTTACTCTGGGGATAGCAATCAGCCCCAGCATTTT
-,TRBJ2-1,-,TRBV27,CASSSLEGLNEQFF,TGTGCCAGCAGTTCCCTTGAGGGTCTCAATGAGCAGTTCTTC
-,TRBJ2-1,TRBD2,TRBV10-3,CAISEVAGGRYNEQFF,TGTGCCATCAGTGAGGTGGCGGGAGGGCGCTACAATGAGCAGTTCTTC
-,TRBJ2-7,-,TRBV28,CASRESGRSSYEQYF,TGTGCCAGCAGGGAGTCGGGACGTAGCTCCTACGAGCAGTACTTC
-,TRBJ2-7,-,TRBV19,CASRSLPSSYEQYF,TGTGCCAGTAGATCGCTCCCAAGCTCCTACGAGCAGTACTTC
-,TRBJ2-7,TRBD1,TRBV5-8,CASSLTGAYEQYF,TGTGCCAGCAGCTTGACAGGGGCCTACGAGCAGTACTTC
-,TRBJ2-2,-,TRBV7-9,CASSLAVTGELFF,TGTGCCAGCAGCTTAGCGGTCACCGGGGAGCTGTTTTTT
-,TRBJ2-7,TRBD2,TRBV19,CASKFASGVYEQYF,TGTGCCAGTAAGTTCGCTAGCGGCGTCTACGAGCAGTACTTC
once,TRBJ2-5,-,TRBV6-5,CASSYSGETQYF,TGTGCCAGCAGTTACTCAGGGGAGACCCAGTACTTC
once,TRBJ1-1,-,TRBV9,CASSANTEAFF,TGTGCCAGCAGCGCAAACACTGAAGCTTTCTTT
-,TRBJ1-4,TRBD1,TRBV28,CASIGTGSNEKLFF,TGTGCCAGCATTGGGACAGGGTCTAACGAAAAACTGTTTTTT
-,TRBJ2-1,-,TRBV7-9,CASSLETAAIPNEQFF,TGTGCCAGCAGCTTAGAAACGGCGGCGATCCCCAATGAGCAGTTCTTC
-,TRBJ2-3,-,TRBV10-1,CASELGDTQYF,TGCGCCAGCGAATTAGGGGATACGCAGTATTTT
-,TRBJ2-1,-,TRBV7-6,CASSLSSGDHNNEQFF,TGTGCCAGCAGCTTGAGTTCCGGGGACCACAACAATGAGCAGTTCTTC
-,TRBJ2-1,-,TRBV5-5,CASSQAGLVWNEQFF,TGTGCCAGCAGCCAGGCGGGTTTAGTGTGGAATGAGCAGTTCTTC
-,TRBJ2-2,-,TRBV2,CASQDPSETGELFF,TGTGCCAGCCAGGACCCCTCCGAGACCGGGGAGCTGTTTTTT
-,TRBJ1-5,-,TRBV7-9,CASSLGGSRPQHF,TGTGCCAGCAGCTTAGGTGGATCTCGGCCCCAGCATTTT
-,TRBJ2-3,-,TRBV27,CASSLVSTDTQYF,TGTGCCAGCAGTCTCGTAAGCACAGATACGCAGTATTTT
-,TRBJ2-1,TRBD2,TRBV7-2,CASRLLADEQFF,TGTGCCAGCCGCCTCCTAGCGGATGAGCAGTTCTTC
-,TRBJ2-5,TRBD1,TRBV2,CASSEVQGQGVQTQYF,TGTGCCAGCAGTGAAGTCCAGGGACAGGGTGTGCAGACCCAGTACTTC
-,TRBJ2-1,-,TRBV5-6,CASSPGLNNEQFF,TGTGCCAGCAGCCCGGGCCTCAACAATGAGCAGTTCTTC
few,TRBJ2-7,-,TRBV28,CASSLKGLEQYF,TGTGCCAGCAGTTTAAAGGGGTTGGAGCAGTACTTC
-,TRBJ2-7,TRBD2,TRBV19,CASSPAGGEYEQYF,TGTGCCAGTAGTCCCGCGGGGGGGGAGTACGAGCAGTACTTC
-,TRBJ2-3,-,TRBV6-6,CASSLVGGTDTQYF,TGTGCCAGCAGTCTTGTGGGGGGCACAGATACGCAGTATTTT
-,TRBJ2-5,-,TRBV4-1,CASSQGQTQYF,TGCGCCAGCAGCCAAGGACAGACCCAGTACTTC
-,TRBJ2-4,-,TRBV7-9,CASSPVVTKNIQYF,TGTGCCAGCAGCCCCGTAGTTACCAAAAACATTCAGTACTTC
-,TRBJ2-5,-,TRBV28,CASNRQGRETDQETQYF,TGTGCCAGCAATCGACAGGGGCGGGAGACAGATCAAGAGACCCAGTACTTC
-,TRBJ2-3,TRBD2,TRBV29-1,CSVATSGLTDTQYF,TGCAGCGTTGCGACTAGCGGGCTCACAGATACGCAGTATTTT
-,TRBJ1-1,-,TRBV4-1,CASSIGGYMNTEAFF,TGCGCCAGCAGCATCGGGGGATACATGAACACTGAAGCTTTCTTT
-,TRBJ1-4,-,TRBV15,CATSSPAALNEKLFF,TGTGCCACCAGCAGTCCGGCAGCCCTTAATGAAAAACTGTTTTTT
-,TRBJ2-4,-,TRBV7-6,CASSFPLGESDIQYF,TGTGCCAGCAGCTTCCCTCTGGGGGAGAGTGACATTCAGTACTTC
-,TRBJ2-3,-,TRBV11-2,CASSSRAAAPTDTQYF,TGTGCCAGCAGCAGCCGGGCAGCGGCTCCCACAGATACGCAGTATTTT
-,TRBJ2-3,TRBD2,TRBV4-2,CASSQTGLAGGPTDTQYF,TGTGCCAGCAGCCAAACCGGACTAGCGGGAGGGCCCACAGATACGCAGTATTTT
-,TRBJ1-2,-,TRBV15,CATSDIGYGYTF,TGTGCCACCAGTGATATAGGCTATGGCTACACCTTC
-,TRBJ2-3,TRBD2,TRBV11-2,CASTAGVGDTQYF,TGTGCCAGCACAGCGGGAGTGGGAGATACGCAGTATTTT
-,TRBJ2-7,TRBD1,TRBV28,CASAPPPGQGYYEQYF,TGTGCCAGCGCACCCCCGCCGGGACAGGGGTACTACGAGCAGTACTTC
-,TRBJ2-1,TRBD2,TRBV25-1,CASSGLAGERGSYNEQFF,TGTGCCAGCAGTGGCCTAGCGGGAGAGAGGGGCTCCTACAATGAGCAGTTCTTC
once,TRBJ1-2,-,TRBV4-3,CASSQDRKGLENKVF,TGCGCCAGCAGCCAAGATAGGAAAGGGCTCGAAAATAAGGTGTTC
-,TRBJ2-2,TRBD1,TRBV7-9,CASRGQGASGELFF,TGTGCCAGCAGGGGGCAGGGGGCAAGCGGGGAGCTGTTTTTT
-,TRBJ2-1,-,TRBV7-6,CASSLDRALHEQFF,TGTGCCAGCAGCTTAGACAGGGCGCTGCATGAGCAGTTCTTC